These 22 T cell receptor beta chains were all obtained from the same sample, sequenced in a study of T-cell reconstitution after alpha-beta-depleted transplantation in children. During its preparation, the TCRbeta library received unique molecular identifiers. TCRdb used MiXCR to reprocess the PCR reads, holding one entry per CDR3 protein. The sample lists 450,000 to 600,000 distinct CDR3 sequences; 10% to 13% were seen once. The material sequenced was PBMCs, taken before TCRalphabeta/CD19-depleted stem cell transplant. Receptors originate from a child younger than 10 with inherited bone marrow failure, due to receive a stem cell transplant.

Many counts were recorded for this clonotype. CDR3 in DNA: TGCAGCGTTGAAGCCCGCCGACAGGGGTTAGTTGAGACCCAGTACTTC. It encodes CSVEARRQGLVETQYF. This chain joins TRBV29-1 and TRBJ2-5, with 8 bases lining up with TRBD1. Trimming took 1 base from V and 5 from J; bases not matched to a gene: 12. The germline V gene encodes CDR1 SQVTM and CDR2 ANQGSEA. The CDR3 covers 16 residues.

This clonotype came up many times. The gene calls are TRBV27 and TRBJ2-7, with 11 positions matching TRBD1. Germline trimming cut 5 bases from V and 6 bases from J; bases unmatched to any gene: 3. The CDR3 runs 13 residues. Germline lookup yields CDR1 MNHEY and CDR2 SMNVEV (reference sequence). The CDR3 DNA reads TGTGCCAGCAGTCCGGGACAGGGGGGCGAGCAGTACTTC. This sequence encodes CASSPGQGGEQYF.

This clonotype has at least ten counts. The rearrangement uses TRBV30 and TRBJ1-6; D not resolved. In germline, CDR1 is GTSNPN, CDR2 SVGIG (reference sequence). There are 14 residues in the CDR3. The V end lost 2 bases, the J end lost 10 bases, and 15 bases lay between the germline ends. In DNA form, the CDR3 reads TGTGCCTGGAGTCGCGGGTCCCGCAACTCACCCCTCCACTTT. It is translated as CAWSRGSRNSPLHF.

This clonotype was picked up a small number of times. V is TRBV5-1 and J is TRBJ1-1; possible D gene TRBD1, 5 bases. In germline, CDR1 is SGHRS, CDR2 YFSETQ. V was trimmed by 4 bases and J by 4 bases, leaving 14 bases between them. The CDR3 has 14 residues. CDR3 bases: TGCGCCAGCAGCGAAGGACACCCTGGCACTGAAGCTTTCTTT. It yields the protein CASSEGHPGTEAFF.

This clonotype has ten or more counts. This chain links TRBV4-3 with TRBJ1-3; TRBD1 matches at 8 bases. Looked up from germline, CDR1 is LGHNA and CDR2 is YSLEER. There are 15 residues in the CDR3. Trimming took 0 bases from V and 5 from J; bases not matched to a gene: 3. The CDR3 DNA reads as TGCGCCAGCAGCCAAGAGGACAGGGCGAGAAACACCATATATTTT. This codes for CASSQEDRARNTIYF.

This clonotype was observed many times. The V and J genes are TRBV7-2 and TRBJ2-1; 13 bases line up with TRBD2. This CDR3 has 16 residues. The ends lost 2 bases at V and 9 bases at J; junction bases unmatched: 7. The germline gives CDR1 SGHTA, CDR2 FQGNSA. This CDR3 reads CASSLRTSGRAAEQFF. CDR3 sequence (DNA): TGTGCCAGCAGCTTACGAACTAGCGGGAGGGCCGCTGAGCAGTTCTTC. Full variable domain (outside the CDR3, taken from reference TRBV7-2 and TRBJ2-1): GAGVSQSPSNKVTEKGKDVELRCDPISGHTALYWYRQSLGQGLEFLIYFQGNSAPDKSGLPSDRFSAERTGGSVSTLTIQRTQQEDSAVYLCASSLRTSGRAAEQFFGPGTRLTVL.

CDR3 loop: CASRPGLGSLRQYF. In DNA form, the CDR3 reads TGTGCCAGCCGACCGGGACTAGGATCCCTCCGGCAGTACTTC. The rearrangement links TRBV7-2 to TRBJ2-7, with TRBD2 matching over 8 bases. CDR3 length: 14 residues. Germline V gene data show CDR1 as SGHTA and CDR2 as FQGNSA. Losses at the gene ends were 8 bases for V and 9 bases for J; bases not matched to a gene: 15.

This clonotype was counted ten times or more. The chain is built from TRBV9 and TRBJ2-7, with D unresolved. Germline V lookup: CDR1 SGDLS, CDR2 YYNGEE. Trimming stripped 0 bases from V and 4 bases from J, with 11 bases between. The CDR3 is made up of 14 amino acids. The chain's CDR3 is CASSVDYVTYEQYF. The CDR3 nucleotides read TGTGCCAGCAGCGTAGACTATGTGACATACGAGCAGTACTTC.

This clonotype was seen only a few times. The V gene is TRBV18, the J gene TRBJ2-7, with D possibly being TRBD1 or TRBD2 (5 bases each). The CDR3 totals 15 residues. From germline, CDR1 is KGHSH and CDR2 LQKENI. The V end lost 1 base, the J end lost 1 base, and 11 bases lay between the germline ends. CDR3 nucleotides: TGTGCCAGCTCACCACTGGCAGAGGGGTCCTACGAGCAGTACTTC. Encoded protein: CASSPLAEGSYEQYF.

Points on this clonotype: A much larger clone lies a single base off, so this may be a read error. The rearrangement uses TRBV27 and TRBJ2-1; 13 bases map to TRBD2. The CDR3 spans 15 residues. J gave up 10 bases and V 5 bases, and 8 bases lay outside the gene matches. Germline V CDR1 and CDR2: MNHEY, SMNVEV (reference sequence). The DNA of the CDR3 is TGTGCCAGCAGTCTATGGACTAGCGGGGGTCCCGAGCAGTTCTTC. Translating gives CASSLWTSGGPEQFF.

This clonotype has at least ten counts. The chain recombines TRBV15 with TRBJ2-1; D possibly corresponds to TRBD2 (5 bases). Trimming took off 1 base at V and 9 bases at J, with 13 bases between the two ends. Looked up from germline, CDR1 is LNHNV and CDR2 is YYDKDF (reference sequence). This CDR3 is 14 amino acids long. CDR3 loop: CATSRGVARSEQFF. CDR3 sequence (DNA): TGTGCCACCAGCAGAGGGGTAGCGCGGTCTGAGCAGTTCTTC.

At least ten counts were recorded for this clonotype. The chain carries TRBV11-2 and TRBJ1-2; D might be TRBD1 (5 bases). The V gene lost 5 bases and the J gene lost 1 base, with 14 bases spanning the gap. Germline V gene sequence: CDR1 SGHAT, CDR2 FQNNGV. The CDR3 contains 15 residues. CDR3 DNA sequence: TGTGCCAGCAGCGGACGACAGAATCTTAACTATGGCTACACCTTC. Translating it yields CASSGRQNLNYGYTF.

This clonotype was found many times. V and J are TRBV6-5 and TRBJ2-3, with D tentatively TRBD1 (6 bases). CDR3 length equals 15 residues. V lost 4 bases to trimming and J lost 2 bases, with 13 bases between them. Germline V gene lookup returns CDR1 MNHEY and CDR2 SVGAGI. This chain's CDR3 is CASSSPGQLTDTQYF. In DNA form, the CDR3 reads TGTGCCAGCAGTTCCCCCGGACAGCTCACAGATACGCAGTATTTT.

In its sample, this clonotype was seen many times. The V and J genes are TRBV5-1 and TRBJ2-1; the match to TRBD2 covers 7 bases. The CDR3 loop spans 16 amino acids. Losses at the gene ends were 4 bases for V and 1 base for J; bases not matched to a gene: 8. Germline-derived CDR1 and CDR2 are SGHRS and YFSETQ. CDR3 protein: CASSDPSSGSYNEQFF. As DNA, the CDR3 is TGCGCCAGCAGCGATCCCTCTAGCGGTTCCTACAATGAGCAGTTCTTC.

The chain joins TRBV20-1 to TRBJ2-1, with TRBD2 matching 12 bases. CDR3 size: 13 residues. Trimming removed 5 bases from V and 9 bases from J; junction bases left unmatched: 5. The germline CDR1 and CDR2 sequences are DFQATT and SNEGSKA (reference sequence). The CDR3 DNA reads as TGCAGTGCTCAACTAGCGGGAGGATCTGAGCAGTTCTTC. It codes for CSAQLAGGSEQFF.

As concerns this clonotype: A much larger clonotype is one base distant, so this may be a read error. The V and J genes are TRBV20-1 and TRBJ2-1, with D uncertain. The CDR3 is made up of 10 amino acids. Trimming removed 8 bases at V and 7 bases at J, with 9 bases between. Germline V gene data show CDR1 as DFQATT and CDR2 as SNEGSKA (reference sequence). CDR3: CSSRENEQFF. CDR3 DNA: TGCAGTTCTCGAGAGAATGAGCAGTTCTTC.

This clonotype was seen many times. Its ends do not fully match the called genes, so a read error is possible. The chain carries TRBV7-7 and TRBJ1-2; no definite D call. Germline V gene sequence: CDR1 SSHAT, CDR2 FNYEAQ (reference sequence). The CDR3 spans 13 residues. Here the CDR3 reads CASTPVMGRAFTF. Written as DNA, the CDR3 is TGTGCTAGCACCCCAGTAATGGGAAGGGCCTTCACCTTC. The variable domain in full, with the rest retrieved from reference TRBV7-7 and TRBJ1-2, is GAGVSQSPRYKVTKRGQDVTLRCDPISSHATLYWYQQALGQGPEFLTYFNYEAQPDKSGLPSDRFSAERPEGSISTLTIQRTEQRDSAMYRCASTPVMGRAFTFGSGTRLTVV.

This clonotype was picked up many times. The chain is built from TRBV3-1 and TRBJ2-3, with D unclear. V lost 1 base and J lost 6, with 8 bases in between. This CDR3 has 13 residues. CDR1 and CDR2 from the germline V gene are LGHDT and YNNKEL (reference sequence). The CDR3 coding sequence is TGTGCCAGCAGCCAAGTAATTCGGGATACGCAGTATTTT. Translating gives CASSQVIRDTQYF.

This clonotype was seen many times. This sequence joins TRBV20-1 and TRBJ2-5; 10 nucleotides line up with TRBD2. After removal of 6 bases from V and 2 bases from J, the junction contained 9 bases not matched to a gene. This CDR3 spans 15 amino acids. Germline loops: CDR1 DFQATT, CDR2 SNEGSKA (reference sequence). The DNA for the CDR3 is TGCAGTGCCTCGATAGCGGGAGGTTGGCAAGAGACCCAGTACTTC. This translates into CSASIAGGWQETQYF.

This clonotype occurred many times. The V call is TRBV28, the J call TRBJ1-2; D perhaps matches TRBD1 (5 bases). The CDR3 sequence is 15 residues long. Germline CDR1 MDHEN, CDR2 SYDVKM. Trimming removed 3 bases at V and 2 bases at J, with 13 bases between. CDR3 protein: CASSFLLDTNYGYTF. CDR3 DNA sequence: TGTGCCAGCAGTTTCCTGCTGGACACAAACTATGGCTACACCTTC.

The rearrangement links TRBV28 to TRBJ2-1; D is undetermined. Deletions cut 3 bases from V and 4 bases from J, with 10 bases between. The V gene's germline CDR1 is MDHEN and CDR2 SYDVKM. The CDR3 extends over 14 amino acids. CDR3 DNA sequence: TGTGCCAGCAGTTTCGAGACCGATTACAATGAGCAGTTCTTC. It encodes CASSFETDYNEQFF.

This clonotype has at least ten counts. This sequence joins TRBV3-1 and TRBJ2-7; the match to TRBD2 covers 9 bases. Germline V gene lookup returns CDR1 LGHDT and CDR2 YNNKEL (reference sequence). V was pared by 8 bases and J by 4 bases, with 6 bases of the junction left unmatched. The CDR3 length is 13 residues. The CDR3 DNA reads as TGTGCCAGCGGGGGACTAGCCGATTACGAGCAGTACTTC. Protein product: CASGGLADYEQYF.